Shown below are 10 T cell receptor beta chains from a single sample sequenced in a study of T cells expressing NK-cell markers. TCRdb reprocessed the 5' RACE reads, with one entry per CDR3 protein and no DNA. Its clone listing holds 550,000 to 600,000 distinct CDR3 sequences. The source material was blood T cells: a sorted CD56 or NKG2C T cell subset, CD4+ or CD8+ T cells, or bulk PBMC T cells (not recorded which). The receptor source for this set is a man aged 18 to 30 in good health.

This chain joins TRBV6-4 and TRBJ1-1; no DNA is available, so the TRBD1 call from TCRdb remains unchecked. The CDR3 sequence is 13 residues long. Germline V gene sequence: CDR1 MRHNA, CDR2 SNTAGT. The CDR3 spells CASSAGRGTEAFF.

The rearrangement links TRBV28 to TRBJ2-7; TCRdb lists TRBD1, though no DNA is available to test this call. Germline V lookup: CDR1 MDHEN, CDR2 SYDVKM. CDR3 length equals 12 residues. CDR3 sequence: CASSSAGNWQYF. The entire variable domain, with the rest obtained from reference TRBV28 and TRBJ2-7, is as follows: DVKVTQSSRYLVKRTGEKVFLECVQDMDHENMFWYRQDPGLGLRLIYFSYDVKMKEKGDIPEGYSVSREKKERFSLILESASTNQTSMYLCASSSAGNWQYFGPGTRLTVT.

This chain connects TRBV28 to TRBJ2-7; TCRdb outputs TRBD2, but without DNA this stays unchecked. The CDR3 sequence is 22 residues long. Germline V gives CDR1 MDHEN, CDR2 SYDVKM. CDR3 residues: CASSLKGRDSRTSGRDSYEQYF.

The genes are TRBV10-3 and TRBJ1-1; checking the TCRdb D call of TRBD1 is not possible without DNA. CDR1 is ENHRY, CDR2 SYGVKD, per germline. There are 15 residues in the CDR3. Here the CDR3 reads CAIRKDRGYNTEAFF.

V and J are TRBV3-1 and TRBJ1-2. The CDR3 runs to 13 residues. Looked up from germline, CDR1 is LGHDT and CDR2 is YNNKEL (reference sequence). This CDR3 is CASSQSARDGYTF.

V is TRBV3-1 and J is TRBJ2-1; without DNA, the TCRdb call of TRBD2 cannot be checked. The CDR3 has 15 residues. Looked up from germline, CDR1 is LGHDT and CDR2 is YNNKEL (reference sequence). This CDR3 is CASSQGLTTINEQFF.

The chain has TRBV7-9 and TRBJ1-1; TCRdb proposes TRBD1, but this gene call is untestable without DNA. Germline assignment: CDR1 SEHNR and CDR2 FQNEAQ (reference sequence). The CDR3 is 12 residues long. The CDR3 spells CACQAGAVEAFF.

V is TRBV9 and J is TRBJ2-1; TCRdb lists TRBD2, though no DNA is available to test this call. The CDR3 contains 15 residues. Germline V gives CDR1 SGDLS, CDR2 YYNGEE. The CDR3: CASSVVGGGVNEQFF.

CDR3 sequence: CASRQANSPLHF. This sequence joins TRBV6-6 and TRBJ1-6. The CDR3 length is 12 residues. Germline V gene data show CDR1 as MNHNY and CDR2 as SVGAGI (reference sequence).

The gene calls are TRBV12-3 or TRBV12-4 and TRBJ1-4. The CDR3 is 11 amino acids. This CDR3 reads CASSMGEKLFF.